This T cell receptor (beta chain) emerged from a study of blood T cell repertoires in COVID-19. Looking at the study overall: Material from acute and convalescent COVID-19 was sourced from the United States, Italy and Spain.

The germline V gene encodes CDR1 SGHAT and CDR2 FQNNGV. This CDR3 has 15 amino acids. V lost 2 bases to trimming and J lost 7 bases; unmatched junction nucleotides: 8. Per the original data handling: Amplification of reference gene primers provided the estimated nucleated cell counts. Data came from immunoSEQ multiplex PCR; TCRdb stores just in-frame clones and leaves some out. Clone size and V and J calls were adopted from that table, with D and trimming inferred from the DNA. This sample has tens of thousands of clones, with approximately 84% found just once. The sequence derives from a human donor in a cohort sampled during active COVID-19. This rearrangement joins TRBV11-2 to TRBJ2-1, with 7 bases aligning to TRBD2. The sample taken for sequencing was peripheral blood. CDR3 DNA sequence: TGTGCCAGCAGCTTAAGTCTGGGGGGGGGTAATGAGCAGTTCTTC. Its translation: CASSLSLGGGNEQFF.